What follows are 22 T cell receptor beta chains derived from one specimen sequenced in a study of identifying expanded T cells in peripheral blood (dated by TCRdb to about 2019). Library preparation was by the immunoSEQ multiplex PCR assay. This immuneACCESS table, as held by TCRdb, lists in-frame sequences with V and J called but not all clones. Of the missing ones, under half trace to an unresolved V gene in checked studies; the others have no known cause. The sample data list approximately 120,000 clones, and roughly 82% of these were observed just once. The ten largest clones add up to roughly 3.3% of the sample. The specimen was blood. The receptors shown here come from a person aged 18 to 75 in good health.

CDR3 sequence: CAIAGQGVADEQFF. The CDR3 DNA follows: TGTGCCATTGCGGGACAGGGGGTAGCCGATGAGCAGTTCTTC. This chain uses TRBV6-1 with TRBJ2-1; 11 nucleotides line up with TRBD1. The V gene's germline CDR1 is MNHNS and CDR2 SASEGT. The CDR3 totals 14 residues. V lost 10 bases to trimming and J lost 8 bases; unmatched junction nucleotides: 10.

This clone has just a few counts. CDR3 amino acids: CASSPDTGELFF. The CDR3 DNA reads TGTGCCAGCAGCCCTGACACCGGGGAGCTGTTTTTT. The J gene is TRBJ2-2, the V gene TRBV6-5, with unresolved D. The germline V and J ends were trimmed by 6 bases and 3 bases, with 5 bases remaining between them. This CDR3 comprises 12 residues. Germline values: CDR1 MNHEY, CDR2 SVGAGI.

The chain is built from TRBV7-9 and TRBJ1-2, with D possibly TRBD1 on 5 matching bases. V was pared by 5 bases and J by 14 bases, with 24 bases between. This CDR3 is built from 14 residues. Germline CDR1 reads SEHNR; CDR2 reads FQNEAQ (reference sequence). The DNA of the CDR3 is TGTGCCAGCAGCCGTAAACCGGGACTGGAGGGAATTACCTTC. It specifies CASSRKPGLEGITF.

V gene TRBV27 combines with J gene TRBJ2-1, with TRBD2 as a possible D gene (5 bases). This CDR3 contains 14 residues. Per germline, CDR1 MNHEY and CDR2 SMNVEV (reference sequence). V lost 5 bases, J lost 0 bases, and 8 bases lay in between. The CDR3 sequence is CASSGGSSYNEQFF. Here the CDR3 DNA reads TGTGCCAGCAGTGGAGGCAGCTCCTACAATGAGCAGTTCTTC.

The rearrangement joins TRBV19 to TRBJ2-3, with 9 bases lining up with TRBD1. Germline values: CDR1 LNHDA, CDR2 SQIVND (reference sequence). V lost 5 bases to trimming and J lost 6 bases; unmatched junction nucleotides: 9. CDR3 length equals 15 residues. CDR3 loop: CASSSTGGAGDTQYF. For the CDR3, the DNA is TGTGCCAGTAGTTCAACAGGGGGCGCAGGGGATACGCAGTATTTT.

A word on this clone: The sample holds other DNA sequences that translate to the same CDR3. The CDR3 nucleotides read TGTGCCAGCAGGCCAGGGGGCGCTTATACGCAGTATTTT. This translates into CASRPGGAYTQYF. The chain carries TRBV6-5 and TRBJ2-3, with TRBD1 matching 8 bases. CDR3 size: 13 residues. Germline trimming cut 6 bases from V and 7 bases from J; bases unmatched to any gene: 6. The germline V gene encodes CDR1 MNHEY and CDR2 SVGAGI.

The chain couples TRBV7-2 to TRBJ2-5; D is possibly TRBD2 (6 bases). Germline assignment: CDR1 SGHTA and CDR2 FQGNSA. The CDR3 length is 14 residues. Trimming stripped 1 base from V and 3 bases from J, with 9 bases between. The chain's CDR3 is CASSLVSGKETQYF. In DNA form, the CDR3 reads TGTGCCAGCAGCTTAGTTAGCGGAAAAGAGACCCAGTACTTC.

J is TRBJ1-6 and V is TRBV5-1; D is unclear. Per germline, CDR1 SGHRS and CDR2 YFSETQ. The V end was cut by 0 bases, the J end by 2 bases, with 12 bases between. This CDR3 is built from 17 residues. DNA for the CDR3: TGCGCCAGCAGCTTGGTACAAGGTCACCCCTATAATTCACCCCTCCACTTT. It yields the protein CASSLVQGHPYNSPLHF.

This chain links TRBV6-1 with TRBJ1-2; no firm D call. CDR1 and CDR2 from the germline V gene are MNHNS and SASEGT. The V end lost 9 bases, the J end lost 1 base, and 9 bases lay between the germline ends. The CDR3 sequence is 12 residues long. In DNA form, the CDR3 reads TGTGCCAGTCAGGCAGATAACTATGGCTACACCTTC. It encodes CASQADNYGYTF.

This clone appeared a few times. The V gene is TRBV5-1, the J gene TRBJ1-2; D may be TRBD1 (5 bases). Trimming shortened V by 0 bases and J by 5 bases, and 8 bases separated the two germline ends. The CDR3 runs 13 residues. The germline gives CDR1 SGHRS, CDR2 YFSETQ. The CDR3 DNA follows: TGCGCCAGCAGCTTGGTCGGGGGGTATGGCTACACCTTC. Its translation is CASSLVGGYGYTF. The entire variable domain, with the rest obtained from reference TRBV5-1 and TRBJ1-2, is as follows: KAGVTQTPRYLIKTRGQQVTLSCSPISGHRSVSWYQQTPGQGLQFLFEYFSETQRNKGNFPGRFSGRQFSNSRSEMNVSTLELGDSALYLCASSLVGGYGYTFGSGTRLTVV.

This chain uses TRBV19 with TRBJ1-1, with D maybe TRBD1 (5 bases). Germline V lookup: CDR1 LNHDA, CDR2 SQIVND (reference sequence). The CDR3 consists of 14 residues. The V and J ends lost 3 bases and 1 base respectively, with 9 bases between them. The CDR3 bases are TGTGCCAGTAGTATTACAGGAGCGAACACTGAAGCTTTCTTT. Translating gives CASSITGANTEAFF.

The chain has TRBV5-6 and TRBJ1-1; D not resolved. CDR3 length equals 13 residues. V lost 5 bases, J lost 4 bases, and 12 bases lay in between. The germline gives CDR1 SGHDT, CDR2 YYEEEE. CDR3 protein: CASSERPVTEAFF. CDR3 coding DNA: TGTGCCAGCAGTGAAAGGCCAGTCACTGAAGCTTTCTTT.

The chain is built from TRBV7-9 and TRBJ2-4; D perhaps matches TRBD1 (5 bases). V was shortened by 0 bases and J by 5 bases, with 8 bases between the two germline ends. Germline CDR1 is SEHNR and CDR2 is FQNEAQ (reference sequence). CDR3 length equals 14 residues. The CDR3 protein is CASSLAGQENIQYF. Written as DNA, the CDR3 is TGTGCCAGCAGCTTAGCCGGACAAGAAAACATTCAGTACTTC. The complete variable domain, with remaining parts taken from reference TRBV7-9 and TRBJ2-4, reads DTGVSQNPRHKITKRGQNVTFRCDPISEHNRLYWYRQTLGQGPEFLTYFQNEAQLEKSRLLSDRFSAERPKGSFSTLEIQRTEQGDSAMYLCASSLAGQENIQYFGAGTRLSVL.

The chain couples TRBV6-5 to TRBJ2-7; D possibly corresponds to TRBD2 (5 bases). V was trimmed by 0 bases and J by 3 bases, leaving 12 bases between them. CDR3 length: 15 amino acids. The germline V gene has CDR1 MNHEY and CDR2 SVGAGI. CDR3 bases: TGTGCCAGCAGTTACTCGATCTCGGGGAACTACGAGCAGTACTTC. Protein: CASSYSISGNYEQYF.

The CDR3 here is CASSLTITSYEQYF. The CDR3 coding sequence is TGCGCCAGCAGCCTTACAATCACCTCCTACGAGCAGTACTTC. V usage is TRBV5-1 and J usage is TRBJ2-7; D is undetermined. V lost 4 bases, J lost 0 bases, and 11 bases lay in between. Germline V lookup: CDR1 SGHRS, CDR2 YFSETQ. The CDR3 runs to 14 residues.

This chain uses TRBV30 with TRBJ1-6, with D maybe TRBD1 (5 bases). Trimming cost V 6 bases and J 7 bases, with 16 bases left between them. Germline CDR1 GTSNPN, CDR2 SVGIG (reference sequence). The CDR3 sequence is 14 residues long. Here the CDR3 reads CACRSHRQNSPLHF. In nucleotides, the CDR3 is TGTGCCTGCCGTAGTCACAGACAGAATTCACCCCTCCACTTT.

The J gene is TRBJ2-7, the V gene TRBV5-1, with D unresolved. CDR3 size: 13 residues. The germline CDR1 and CDR2 sequences are SGHRS and YFSETQ. The V end was cut by 4 bases, the J end by 5 bases, with 13 bases between. CDR3 DNA: TGCGCCAGCAGCCGGAGAGGATACGACGAGCAGTACTTC. It yields the protein CASSRRGYDEQYF.

This CDR3 reads CASSQGSTGELFF. The CDR3 DNA reads TGCGCCAGCTCACAGGGGAGCACCGGGGAGCTGTTTTTT. This rearrangement joins TRBV10-2 to TRBJ2-2, with 7 positions matching TRBD1. The CDR3 totals 13 residues. Germline assignment: CDR1 WSHSY and CDR2 SAAADI. V lost 8 bases to trimming and J lost 4 bases; unmatched junction nucleotides: 4.

The rearrangement links TRBV27 to TRBJ2-5; D may match TRBD1 or TRBD2 (5 bases each). With 5 bases removed from V and 1 base from J, the gap between germline ends came to 11 bases. Per germline, CDR1 MNHEY and CDR2 SMNVEV (reference sequence). The CDR3 extends over 14 amino acids. The DNA for the CDR3 is TGTGCCAGCAGTCTGAGGGGCGTCCAAGAGACCCAGTACTTC. Translated, it gives CASSLRGVQETQYF.

V is TRBV9 and J is TRBJ1-1; 11 bases line up with TRBD1. The CDR3 has 16 residues. Germline V gene data show CDR1 as SGDLS and CDR2 as YYNGEE. The ends lost 3 bases at V and 5 bases at J; junction bases unmatched: 9. The CDR3 nucleotides read TGTGCCAGCAGCGCCCTACGGACAGGGGGCGGGACTGAAGCTTTCTTT. It encodes CASSALRTGGGTEAFF.

The V and J genes are TRBV6-5 and TRBJ1-3, with D tentatively TRBD1 (6 bases). Germline V gene sequence: CDR1 MNHEY, CDR2 SVGAGI. Trimming took off 5 bases at V and 4 bases at J, with 15 bases between the two ends. CDR3 length: 15 residues. The CDR3 nucleotides read TGTGCCAGCAGTCCCATTTTTCAGGGGGGAAACACCATATATTTT. It encodes CASSPIFQGGNTIYF.

J is TRBJ1-1 and V is TRBV19, with unresolved D. This CDR3 spans 14 amino acids. Germline V gives CDR1 LNHDA, CDR2 SQIVND (reference sequence). The V end lost 6 bases, the J end lost 4 bases, and 15 bases lay between the germline ends. The CDR3 region is CASRRTIGGTEAFF. The DNA of the CDR3 is TGTGCCAGTAGACGGACTATAGGCGGCACTGAAGCTTTCTTT.